Listed below are T cell receptor beta chains from one sample, sequenced in a study of identical twins. TCRdb analysed the 5' RACE reads with MiXCR anew, one entry per CDR3 protein. The table shows 1.5 million to 2 million distinct CDR3 sequences, with about 30% occurring only once. Sequencing was performed on cord blood. These receptors were obtained from a newborn girl in good health. Both conserved end residues are part of each CDR3. D genes are given only for firm matches. Size is stated for part of the rows, as once, few or many counts, or as a class when the clone is expanded.

>NA|TRBV25-1|TRBJ2-5|TRBD1
TGTGCCAGCAGTGCAAACAGGGGGCACTGGGAGACCCAGTACTTC
CASSANRGHWETQYF
>NA|TRBV20-1|TRBJ2-3|NA
TGCAGTGCTAGAGACCTTAATACGCAGTATTTT
CSARDLNTQYF
>NA|TRBV7-8|TRBJ1-5|NA
TGTGCCAGCAGCTTAGCCCTGTGGGAGCGGGGCAATCAGCCCCAGCATTTT
CASSLALWERGNQPQHF
>NA|TRBV6-6|TRBJ1-1|NA
TGTGCCAGCAGTTACTCGAGCAGGGAGGGCACTGAAGCTTTCTTT
CASSYSSREGTEAFF
>NA|TRBV2|TRBJ2-1|TRBD2
TGTGCCAGCAGTGAATCCGCTAGCGGGGGGTACAATGAGCAGTTCTTC
CASSESASGGYNEQFF
>NA|TRBV5-1|TRBJ1-2|TRBD1
TGCGCCAGCAGCTTACGACAGGGGTCCCTTAACTATGGCTACACCTTC
CASSLRQGSLNYGYTF
>NA|TRBV4-3|TRBJ2-3|NA
TGCGCCAGCAGCCAAGATATCGGTCAGGGCACAGATACGCAGTATTTT
CASSQDIGQGTDTQYF
>NA|TRBV6-5|TRBJ2-7|TRBD2
TGTGCCAGCAGTTACTTATCGGGACTAGCGGGAAAGAGCCCAACCTACGAGCAGTACTTC
CASSYLSGLAGKSPTYEQYF
>NA|TRBV20-1|TRBJ2-7|TRBD2
TGCAGTGCTATGGCTAGCGGGAGGGCTTACGAGCAGTACTTC
CSAMASGRAYEQYF
>few|TRBV9|TRBJ1-4|NA
TGTGCCAGCAGCGTAGGTTCAGGACCTAATGAAAAACTGTTTTTT
CASSVGSGPNEKLFF
>NA|TRBV4-1|TRBJ1-3|TRBD1
TGCGCCAGCAGCCAAGGACAGGGGGCGAGAGGAAACACCATATATTTT
CASSQGQGARGNTIYF
>few|TRBV9|TRBJ2-5|NA
TGTGCCAGCAGCGTAGCTGCCACCAAGCCTACCAATGAGCAGTACTTC
CASSVAATKPTNEQYF
>NA|TRBV28|TRBJ1-4|NA
TGTGCCAGCAGTTTTGAAAGGGAAACTAATGAAAAACTGTTTTTT
CASSFERETNEKLFF
>NA|TRBV4-2|TRBJ2-1|NA
TGTGCCAGCAGCCGAGGCGTAGGGCCATTGTACAATGAGCAGTTCTTC
CASSRGVGPLYNEQFF
>few|TRBV3-1|TRBJ2-1|NA
TGTGCCAGCAGCCAATCCAGGGTCGCCTACAATGAGCAGTTCTTC
CASSQSRVAYNEQFF
>NA|TRBV25-1|TRBJ2-1|NA
TGTGCCAGCAGTGAATGGGAAGGGGCCTACAATGAGCAGTTCTTC
CASSEWEGAYNEQFF
>few|TRBV20-1|TRBJ2-5|NA
TGCAGTGCTAGCAGGGGGGGAGAAGAGACCCAGTACTTC
CSASRGGEETQYF
>NA|TRBV9|TRBJ1-6|TRBD1
TGTGCCAGCAGCGTAGCCCCCCTGACAGGGAAGAATCCACCCCTCCACTTT
CASSVAPLTGKNPPLHF
>few|TRBV28|TRBJ1-1|NA
TGTGCCAGCAGTTTAGGGGCCAGGGGCACTGAAGCTTTCTTT
CASSLGARGTEAFF
>few|TRBV3-1|TRBJ2-2|TRBD2
TGTGCCAGCAGCCAAGTGGTACTAGCGGGGCGGAACACCGGGGAGCTGTTTTTT
CASSQVVLAGRNTGELFF
>NA|TRBV9|TRBJ2-5|TRBD1
TGTGCCAGCAGCGTAGGGGTGGGACAGGGCCTACAAGAGACCCAGTACTTC
CASSVGVGQGLQETQYF
>few|TRBV7-6|TRBJ2-1|TRBD2
TGTGCCAGCAGCTTAGGGACTAGCATTGGCAATGAGCAGTTCTTC
CASSLGTSIGNEQFF
>NA|TRBV7-2|TRBJ2-1|TRBD2
TGTGCCAGCAGCTTAGTTCCAGCGGGAGCTGGTAATGAGCAGTTCTTC
CASSLVPAGAGNEQFF
>few|TRBV6-6|TRBJ1-2|NA
TGTGCCAGCAGTTACATCCGGTATGGCTACACCTTC
CASSYIRYGYTF
>NA|TRBV4-1|TRBJ2-7|NA
TGCGCCAGCAGCTCCGTAGAGAAGGGGTACAATGAGCAGTACTTC
CASSSVEKGYNEQYF